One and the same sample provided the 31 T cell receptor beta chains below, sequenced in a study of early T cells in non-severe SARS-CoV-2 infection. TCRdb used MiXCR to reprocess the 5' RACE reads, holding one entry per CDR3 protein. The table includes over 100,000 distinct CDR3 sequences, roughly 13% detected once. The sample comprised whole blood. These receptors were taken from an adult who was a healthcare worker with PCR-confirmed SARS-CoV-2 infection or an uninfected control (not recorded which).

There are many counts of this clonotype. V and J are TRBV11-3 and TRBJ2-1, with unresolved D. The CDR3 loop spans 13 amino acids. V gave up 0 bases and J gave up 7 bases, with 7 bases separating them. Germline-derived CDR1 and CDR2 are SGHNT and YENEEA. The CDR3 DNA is TGTGCCAGCAGCTTAGACAGACTGAATGAGCAGTTCTTC. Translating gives CASSLDRLNEQFF.

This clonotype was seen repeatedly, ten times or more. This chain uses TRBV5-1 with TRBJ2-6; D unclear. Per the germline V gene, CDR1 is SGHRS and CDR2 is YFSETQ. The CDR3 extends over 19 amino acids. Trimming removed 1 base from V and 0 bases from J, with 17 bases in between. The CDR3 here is CASSLLAVTPHSGANVLTF. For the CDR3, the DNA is TGCGCCAGCAGCTTGTTGGCGGTAACCCCCCACTCTGGGGCCAACGTCCTGACTTTC.

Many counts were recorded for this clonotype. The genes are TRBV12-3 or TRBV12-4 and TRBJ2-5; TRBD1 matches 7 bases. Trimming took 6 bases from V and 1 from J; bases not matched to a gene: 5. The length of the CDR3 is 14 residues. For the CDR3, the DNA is TGTGCCAGCAGGATAGGGGACAGCCAAGAGACCCAGTACTTC. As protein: CASRIGDSQETQYF.

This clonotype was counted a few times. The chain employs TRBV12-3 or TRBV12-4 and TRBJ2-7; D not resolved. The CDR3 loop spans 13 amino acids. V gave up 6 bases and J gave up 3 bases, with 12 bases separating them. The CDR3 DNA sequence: TGTGCCAGCAGCCAAACAGAAAACTACGAGCAGTACTTC. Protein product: CASSQTENYEQYF.

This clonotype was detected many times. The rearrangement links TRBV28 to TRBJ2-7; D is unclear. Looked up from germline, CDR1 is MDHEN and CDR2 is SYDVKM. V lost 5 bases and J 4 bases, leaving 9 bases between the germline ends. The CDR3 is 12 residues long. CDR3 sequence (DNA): TGTGCCAGCAGTAAGACGGATTACGAGCAGTACTTC. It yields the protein CASSKTDYEQYF. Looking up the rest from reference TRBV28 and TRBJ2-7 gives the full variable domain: DVKVTQSSRYLVKRTGEKVFLECVQDMDHENMFWYRQDPGLGLRLIYFSYDVKMKEKGDIPEGYSVSREKKERFSLILESASTNQTSMYLCASSKTDYEQYFGPGTRLTVT.

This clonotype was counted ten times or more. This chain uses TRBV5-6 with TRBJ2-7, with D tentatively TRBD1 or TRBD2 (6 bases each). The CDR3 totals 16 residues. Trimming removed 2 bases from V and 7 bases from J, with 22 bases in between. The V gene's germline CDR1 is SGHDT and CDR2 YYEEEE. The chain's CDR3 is CASSLPRGTSRREQYF. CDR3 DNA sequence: TGTGCCAGCAGCTTACCCCGCGGGACATCCCGCCGAGAGCAGTACTTC.

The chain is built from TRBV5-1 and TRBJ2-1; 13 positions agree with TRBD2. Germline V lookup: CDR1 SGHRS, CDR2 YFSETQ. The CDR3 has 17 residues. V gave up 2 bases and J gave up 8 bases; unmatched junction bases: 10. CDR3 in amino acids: CASSFRTSGRPQDEQFF. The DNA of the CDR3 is TGCGCCAGCAGCTTTCGGACTAGCGGGAGACCACAAGATGAGCAGTTCTTC. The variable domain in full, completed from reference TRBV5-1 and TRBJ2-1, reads KAGVTQTPRYLIKTRGQQVTLSCSPISGHRSVSWYQQTPGQGLQFLFEYFSETQRNKGNFPGRFSGRQFSNSRSEMNVSTLELGDSALYLCASSFRTSGRPQDEQFFGPGTRLTVL.

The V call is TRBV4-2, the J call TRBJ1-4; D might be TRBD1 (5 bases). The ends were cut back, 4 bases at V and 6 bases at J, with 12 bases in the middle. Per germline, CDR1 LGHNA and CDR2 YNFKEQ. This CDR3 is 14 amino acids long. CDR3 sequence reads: CASSLDMAYEKLFF. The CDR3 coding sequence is TGTGCCAGCAGCCTGGACATGGCCTATGAAAAACTGTTTTTT.

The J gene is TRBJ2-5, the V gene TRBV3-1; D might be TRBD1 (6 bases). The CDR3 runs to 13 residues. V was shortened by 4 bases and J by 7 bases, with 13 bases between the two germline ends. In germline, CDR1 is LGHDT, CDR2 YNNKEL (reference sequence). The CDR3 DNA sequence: TGTGCCAGCAGCCCGCGGACAGATGGGACCCAGTACTTC. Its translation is CASSPRTDGTQYF.

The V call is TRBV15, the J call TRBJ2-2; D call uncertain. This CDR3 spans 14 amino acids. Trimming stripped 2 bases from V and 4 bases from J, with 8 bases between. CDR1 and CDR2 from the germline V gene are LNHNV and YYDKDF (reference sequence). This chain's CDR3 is CATSRQLGTGELFF. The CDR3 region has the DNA TGTGCCACCAGCAGACAACTGGGCACCGGGGAGCTGTTTTTT.

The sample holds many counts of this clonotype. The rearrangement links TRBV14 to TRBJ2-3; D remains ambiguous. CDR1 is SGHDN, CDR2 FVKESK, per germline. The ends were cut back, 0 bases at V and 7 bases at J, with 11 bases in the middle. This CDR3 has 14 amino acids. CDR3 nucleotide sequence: TGTGCCAGCAGCCAAGAAATAAGTCTAAATACGCAGTATTTT. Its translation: CASSQEISLNTQYF.

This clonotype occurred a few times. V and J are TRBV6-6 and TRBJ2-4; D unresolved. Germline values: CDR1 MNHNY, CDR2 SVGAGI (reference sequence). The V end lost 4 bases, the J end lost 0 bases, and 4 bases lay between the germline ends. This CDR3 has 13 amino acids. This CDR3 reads CASSSIAKNIQYF. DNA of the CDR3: TGTGCCAGCAGTTCAATAGCCAAAAACATTCAGTACTTC.

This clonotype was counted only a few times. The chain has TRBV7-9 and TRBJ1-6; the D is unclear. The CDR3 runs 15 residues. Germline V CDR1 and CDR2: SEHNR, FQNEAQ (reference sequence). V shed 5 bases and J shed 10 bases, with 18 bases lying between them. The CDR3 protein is CASSKGLTSGSPLHF. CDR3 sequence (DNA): TGTGCCAGCAGCAAGGGTCTCACAAGCGGGTCACCCCTCCACTTT.

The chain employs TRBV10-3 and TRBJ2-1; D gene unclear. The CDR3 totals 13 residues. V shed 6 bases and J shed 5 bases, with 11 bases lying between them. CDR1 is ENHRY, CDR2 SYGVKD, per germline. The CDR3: CAISEHPNNEQFF. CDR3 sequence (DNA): TGTGCCATCAGCGAACACCCCAACAATGAGCAGTTCTTC.

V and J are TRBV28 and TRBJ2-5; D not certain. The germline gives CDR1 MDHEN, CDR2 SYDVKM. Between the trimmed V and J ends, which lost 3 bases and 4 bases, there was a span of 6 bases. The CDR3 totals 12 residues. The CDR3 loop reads CASSFRRETQYF. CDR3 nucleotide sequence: TGTGCCAGCAGTTTTAGGCGAGAGACCCAGTACTTC. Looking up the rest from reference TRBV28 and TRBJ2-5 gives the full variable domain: DVKVTQSSRYLVKRTGEKVFLECVQDMDHENMFWYRQDPGLGLRLIYFSYDVKMKEKGDIPEGYSVSREKKERFSLILESASTNQTSMYLCASSFRRETQYFGPGTRLLVL.

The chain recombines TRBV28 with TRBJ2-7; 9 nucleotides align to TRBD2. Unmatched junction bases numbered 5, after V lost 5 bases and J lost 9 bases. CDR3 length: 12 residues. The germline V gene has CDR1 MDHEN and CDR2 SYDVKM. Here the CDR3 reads CASSHEGLAQYF. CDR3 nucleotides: TGTGCCAGCAGTCACGAGGGACTAGCGCAGTACTTC.

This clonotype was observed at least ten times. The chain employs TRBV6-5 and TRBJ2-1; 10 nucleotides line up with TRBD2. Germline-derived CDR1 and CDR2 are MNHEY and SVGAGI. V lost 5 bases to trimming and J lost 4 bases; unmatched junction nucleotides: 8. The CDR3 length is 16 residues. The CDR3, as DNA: TGTGCCAGCAGTCCCCGTTCTAGCGGGAGTTACAATGAGCAGTTCTTC. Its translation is CASSPRSSGSYNEQFF.

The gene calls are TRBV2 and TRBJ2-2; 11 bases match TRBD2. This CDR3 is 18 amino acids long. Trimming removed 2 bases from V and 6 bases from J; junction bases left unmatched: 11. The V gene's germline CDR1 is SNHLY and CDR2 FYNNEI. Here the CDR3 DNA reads TGTGCCAGCAGTGAAAACCTCATTAGCGGGAGGGCCGCCGGGGAGCTGTTTTTT. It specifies CASSENLISGRAAGELFF.

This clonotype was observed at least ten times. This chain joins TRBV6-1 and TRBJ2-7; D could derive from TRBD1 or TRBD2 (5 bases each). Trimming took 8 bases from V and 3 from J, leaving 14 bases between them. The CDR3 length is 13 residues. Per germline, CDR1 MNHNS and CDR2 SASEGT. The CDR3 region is CASHRGVGYEQYF. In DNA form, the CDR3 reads TGTGCCAGCCACAGAGGGGTGGGCTACGAGCAGTACTTC.

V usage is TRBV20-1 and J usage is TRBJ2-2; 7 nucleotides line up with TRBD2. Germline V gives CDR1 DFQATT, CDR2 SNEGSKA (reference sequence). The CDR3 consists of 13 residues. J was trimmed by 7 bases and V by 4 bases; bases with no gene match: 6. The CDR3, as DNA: TGCAGTGCTAAAGGACTAGGAAGCGGGGAGCTGTTTTTT. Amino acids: CSAKGLGSGELFF.

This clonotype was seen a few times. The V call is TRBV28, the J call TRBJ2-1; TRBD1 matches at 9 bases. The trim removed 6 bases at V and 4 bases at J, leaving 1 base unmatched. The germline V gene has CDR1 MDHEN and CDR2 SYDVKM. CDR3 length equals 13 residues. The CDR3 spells CASRGQGYNEQFF. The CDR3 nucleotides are TGTGCCAGCAGGGGACAGGGATACAATGAGCAGTTCTTC.

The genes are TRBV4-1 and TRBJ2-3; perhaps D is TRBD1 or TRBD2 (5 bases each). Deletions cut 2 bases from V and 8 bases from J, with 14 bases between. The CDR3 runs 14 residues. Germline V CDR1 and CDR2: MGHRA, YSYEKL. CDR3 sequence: CASSQPLARGTQYF. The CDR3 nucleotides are TGCGCCAGCAGCCAACCCCTAGCTAGGGGTACGCAGTATTTT.

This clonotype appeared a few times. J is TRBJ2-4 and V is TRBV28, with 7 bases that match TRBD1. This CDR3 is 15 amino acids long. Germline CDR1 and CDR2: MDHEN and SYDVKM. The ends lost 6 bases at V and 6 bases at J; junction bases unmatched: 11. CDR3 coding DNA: TGTGCCAGCAGCCCAAACCGGGACAGATTAAACATTCAGTACTTC. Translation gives CASSPNRDRLNIQYF.

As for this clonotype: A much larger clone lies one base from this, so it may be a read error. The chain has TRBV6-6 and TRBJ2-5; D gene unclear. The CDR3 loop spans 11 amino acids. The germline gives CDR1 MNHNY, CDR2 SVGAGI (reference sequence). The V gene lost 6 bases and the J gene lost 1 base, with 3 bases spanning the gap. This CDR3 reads CASRIQETQYF. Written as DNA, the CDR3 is TGTGCCAGCAGGATCCAAGAGACCCAGTACTTC.

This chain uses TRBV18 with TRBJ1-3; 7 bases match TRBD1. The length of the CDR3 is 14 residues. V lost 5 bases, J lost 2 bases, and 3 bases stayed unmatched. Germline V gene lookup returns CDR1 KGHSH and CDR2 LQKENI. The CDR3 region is CASSSGTAGNTIYF. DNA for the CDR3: TGTGCCAGCTCATCCGGGACAGCTGGAAACACCATATATTTT.

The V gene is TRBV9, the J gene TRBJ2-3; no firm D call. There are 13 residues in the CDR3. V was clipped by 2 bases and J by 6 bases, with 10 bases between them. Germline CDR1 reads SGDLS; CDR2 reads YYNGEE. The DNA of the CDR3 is TGTGCCAGCAGCGTCCGCCCTTCCGATACGCAGTATTTT. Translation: CASSVRPSDTQYF.

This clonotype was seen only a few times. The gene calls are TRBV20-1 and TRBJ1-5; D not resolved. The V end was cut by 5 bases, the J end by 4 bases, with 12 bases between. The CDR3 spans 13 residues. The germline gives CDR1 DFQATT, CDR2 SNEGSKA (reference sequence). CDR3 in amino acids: CSAVDRPNQPQHF. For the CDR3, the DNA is TGCAGTGCTGTAGACCGACCAAATCAGCCCCAGCATTTT.

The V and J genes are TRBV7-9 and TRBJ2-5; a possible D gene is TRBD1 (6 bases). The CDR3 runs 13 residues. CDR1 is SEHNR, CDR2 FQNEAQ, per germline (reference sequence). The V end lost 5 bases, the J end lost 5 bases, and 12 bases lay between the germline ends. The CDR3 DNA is TGTGCCAGCAGCGAAAAGGACAGCGAGACCCAGTACTTC. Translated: CASSEKDSETQYF. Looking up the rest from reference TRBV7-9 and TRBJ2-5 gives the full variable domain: DTGVSQNPRHKITKRGQNVTFRCDPISEHNRLYWYRQTLGQGPEFLTYFQNEAQLEKSRLLSDRFSAERPKGSFSTLEIQRTEQGDSAMYLCASSEKDSETQYFGPGTRLLVL.

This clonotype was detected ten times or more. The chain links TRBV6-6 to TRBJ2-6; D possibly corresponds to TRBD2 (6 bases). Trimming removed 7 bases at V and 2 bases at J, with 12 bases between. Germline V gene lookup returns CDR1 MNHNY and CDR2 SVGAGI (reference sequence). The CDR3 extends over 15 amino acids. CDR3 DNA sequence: TGTGCCAGCAAGGGCGCGGGGACTGGGGCCAACGTCCTGACTTTC. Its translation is CASKGAGTGANVLTF.

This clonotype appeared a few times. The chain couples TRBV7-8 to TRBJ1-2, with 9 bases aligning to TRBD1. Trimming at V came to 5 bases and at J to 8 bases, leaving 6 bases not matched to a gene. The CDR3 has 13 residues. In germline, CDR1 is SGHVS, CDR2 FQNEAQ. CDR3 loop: CASSQDRGGGYTF. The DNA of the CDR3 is TGTGCCAGCAGCCAGGACAGGGGAGGCGGCTACACCTTC.

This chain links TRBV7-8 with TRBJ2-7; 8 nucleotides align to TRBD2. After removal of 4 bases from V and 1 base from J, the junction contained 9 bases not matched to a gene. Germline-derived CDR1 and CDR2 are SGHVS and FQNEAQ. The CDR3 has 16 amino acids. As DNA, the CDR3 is TGTGCCAGCAGCTGGCGAGGGCTAGCGGGTTCCTACGAGCAGTACTTC. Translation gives CASSWRGLAGSYEQYF.